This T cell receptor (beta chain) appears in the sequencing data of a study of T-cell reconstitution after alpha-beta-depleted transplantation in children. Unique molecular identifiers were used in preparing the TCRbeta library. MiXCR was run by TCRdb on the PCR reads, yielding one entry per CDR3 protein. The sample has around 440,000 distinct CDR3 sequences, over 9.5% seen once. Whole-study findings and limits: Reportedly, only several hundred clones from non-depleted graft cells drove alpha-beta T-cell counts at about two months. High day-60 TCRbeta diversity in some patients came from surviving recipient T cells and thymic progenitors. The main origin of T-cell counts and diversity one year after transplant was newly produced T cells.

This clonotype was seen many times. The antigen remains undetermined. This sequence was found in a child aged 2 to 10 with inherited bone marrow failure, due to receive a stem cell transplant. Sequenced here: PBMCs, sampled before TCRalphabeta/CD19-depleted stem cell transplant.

The CDR3 DNA reads as TGTGCCAGCAGCCAAGACGGACACGTCTCCTACGAGCAGTACTTC. This sequence encodes CASSQDGHVSYEQYF. The rearrangement joins TRBV4-2 to TRBJ2-7, with a possible D match to TRBD1 (5 bases). Germline loops: CDR1 LGHNA, CDR2 YNFKEQ. This CDR3 spans 15 amino acids. V was cut by 0 bases and J by 0 bases, with 9 bases left in between.